Sequencing of this T cell receptor beta chain was carried out in a study of OX40 agonist ivuxolimab in advanced cancers. Study summary: Intravenous ivuxolimab at 0.01 to 10 mg/kg was given to patients every 2 weeks.

Any history of autoimmune disease or systemic immunosuppression disqualified patients. Samples were taken at baseline and on day 1 of cycles 4 and 7. Clones were read by immunoSEQ multiplex PCR, and TCRdb kept only the in-frame ones, dropping some. Of roughly 33,000 clones detected, around 74% appear once; the ten largest clones hold nearly 20%. Sequencing used CD4+ or CD8+ T cells sorted from blood, obtained in a trial of the OX40 agonist ivuxolimab. The receptor's source is an adult with an advanced solid tumor such as melanoma, head and neck, liver or kidney cancer.

CDR3 residues: CASSQEQGVASTEAFF. CDR3 coding DNA: TGCGCCAGCAGCCAAGAACAGGGGGTGGCTAGCACTGAAGCTTTCTTT. This chain uses TRBV4-1 with TRBJ1-1; 8 nucleotides agree with TRBD1. This CDR3 spans 16 amino acids. The ends lost 0 bases at V and 4 bases at J; junction bases unmatched: 7. Germline CDR1 reads MGHRA; CDR2 reads YSYEKL.